Shown below are 28 T cell receptor beta chains from a single sample sequenced in a study of cytomegalovirus exposure and HLA in healthy donors. The PCR contained 60 Vbeta and 13 Jbeta primers. TCRdb's copy holds only in-frame clones and misses some; the assay was immunoSEQ multiplex PCR. The specimen's table records over 100,000 clones. The material sequenced was PBMCs. These receptors were obtained from a woman aged 40 to 50 in good health and CMV-seropositive.

The chain couples TRBV4-1 to TRBJ2-7, with 11 bases matching TRBD2. Germline V gene sequence: CDR1 MGHRA, CDR2 YSYEKL. The CDR3 is made up of 15 amino acids. V gave up 3 bases and J gave up 2 bases; unmatched junction bases: 3. CDR3 sequence: CASSHTSGSTYEQYF. The CDR3 bases are TGCGCCAGCAGCCACACTAGCGGGAGCACCTACGAGCAGTACTTC.

V gene TRBV13 combines with J gene TRBJ2-2; no definite D call. CDR3 length equals 13 residues. Germline CDR1 is PRHDT and CDR2 is FYEKMQ (reference sequence). V was pared by 2 bases and J by 7 bases, with 8 bases between. CDR3 bases: TGTGCCAGCAGCTTATTGAGTTTCGGGGAGCTGTTTTTT. It encodes CASSLLSFGELFF.

A remark on this clone: The junction shows a germline mismatch at one end, possibly a read error. The V and J genes are TRBV28 and TRBJ2-7; 11 bases line up with TRBD2. The V gene's germline CDR1 is MDHEN and CDR2 SYDVKM. The CDR3 spans 13 residues. Here the CDR3 DNA reads TGTGCCAGCAGTAATCACACCCGGACTAGCGGGCACTTC. Residues: CASSNHTRTSGHF.

J is TRBJ1-2 and V is TRBV28; D is possibly TRBD1 (6 bases). Per germline, CDR1 MDHEN and CDR2 SYDVKM. Trimming left V 5 bases short and J 11 bases short, with 24 bases between. The CDR3 runs to 15 residues. CDR3 loop: CASSPLVTGTTTYTF. In nucleotides, the CDR3 is TGTGCCAGCAGTCCCTTAGTGACAGGTACAACTACTTACACCTTC.

The V gene is TRBV2, the J gene TRBJ2-2, with 10 positions matching TRBD2. Trimming removed 5 bases from V and 6 bases from J; junction bases left unmatched: 6. Germline values: CDR1 SNHLY, CDR2 FYNNEI. The CDR3 length is 15 residues. CDR3 sequence reads: CASSPPGLAPGELFF. DNA of the CDR3: TGTGCCAGCAGTCCGCCGGGACTAGCGCCCGGGGAGCTGTTTTTT.

This chain joins TRBV2 and TRBJ2-7; D may be TRBD1 (6 bases). The CDR3 loop spans 10 amino acids. V dropped 5 bases and J dropped 12 bases, with 11 bases sitting between them. Germline lookup yields CDR1 SNHLY and CDR2 FYNNEI. The CDR3 region is CASSSGTTYF. CDR3 bases: TGTGCCAGCAGTTCCGGGACAACGTACTTC.

The chain carries TRBV18 and TRBJ2-6; weak D call: TRBD2 (6 bases). V lost 8 bases and J 0 bases, leaving 29 bases between the germline ends. Looked up from germline, CDR1 is KGHSH and CDR2 is LQKENI. CDR3 length equals 21 residues. The DNA of the CDR3 is TGTGCCAGCACGATCCTTGGGGCTAGCGCCCCGAGTCGCTCTGGGGCCAACGTCCTGACTTTC. It encodes CASTILGASAPSRSGANVLTF.

The genes are TRBV5-1 and TRBJ2-7, with D possibly matching TRBD2 (6 bases). V lost 1 base, J lost 6 bases, and 23 bases lay in between. The CDR3 has 17 amino acids. CDR1 is SGHRS, CDR2 YFSETQ, per germline. The CDR3 reads CASSLSAGLGGKGEQYF. The CDR3 nucleotides are TGCGCCAGCAGCTTGTCTGCAGGCTTGGGCGGGAAAGGCGAGCAGTACTTC.

This chain joins TRBV7-9 and TRBJ2-5, with D possibly being TRBD1 (6 bases). V lost 3 bases and J 5 bases, leaving 16 bases between the germline ends. This CDR3 has 15 residues. The germline gives CDR1 SEHNR, CDR2 FQNEAQ (reference sequence). CDR3 amino acids: CASSFYREYVETQYF. For the CDR3, the DNA is TGTGCCAGCAGCTTCTACAGGGAATATGTCGAGACCCAGTACTTC.

Concerning this clone itself: Within the sample, other DNA sequences also encode this same CDR3. CDR3 nucleotide sequence: TGTGCCTGGAGTGCGGGGTCCACAGATACGCAGTATTTT. This codes for CAWSAGSTDTQYF. The V call is TRBV30, the J call TRBJ2-3; a weak D match, TRBD2 (5 bases). This CDR3 spans 13 amino acids. The germline V gene encodes CDR1 GTSNPN and CDR2 SVGIG (reference sequence). V dropped 1 base and J dropped 2 bases, with 7 bases sitting between them.

The V gene is TRBV10-1, the J gene TRBJ2-7; 8 bases match TRBD2. This CDR3 contains 14 residues. Germline V CDR1 and CDR2: WNHNN, SYGVQD (reference sequence). Trimming removed 3 bases from V and 5 bases from J; junction bases left unmatched: 6. The CDR3 region has the DNA TGCGCCAGCAGTGAAGGCGGGAGGTTTAACGAGCAGTACTTC. Encoded protein: CASSEGGRFNEQYF.

The V call is TRBV6-6, the J call TRBJ1-4, with D unresolved. The CDR3 is 13 residues long. V gave up 5 bases and J gave up 7 bases, with 11 bases separating them. Germline V lookup: CDR1 MNHNY, CDR2 SVGAGI (reference sequence). The CDR3 region is CASSLRPSEKLFF. CDR3 coding DNA: TGTGCCAGCAGTCTCCGCCCGAGTGAAAAACTGTTTTTT.

The rearrangement links TRBV7-3 to TRBJ2-7, with D possibly being TRBD2 (5 bases). Germline CDR1 and CDR2: SGHTA and FQGTGA. The CDR3 spans 15 residues. The V gene lost 0 bases and the J gene lost 3 bases, with 12 bases spanning the gap. The CDR3 region is CASSLTASSLYEQYF. CDR3 nucleotides: TGTGCCAGCAGCTTAACTGCTAGCTCTCTCTACGAGCAGTACTTC.

The gene calls are TRBV27 and TRBJ2-7, with D possibly being TRBD2 (6 bases). This CDR3 is 18 amino acids long. Germline assignment: CDR1 MNHEY and CDR2 SMNVEV (reference sequence). Trimming stripped 1 base from V and 1 base from J, with 20 bases between. CDR3 nucleotides: TGTGCCAGCAGTTTATACGGGGGTCCCTACAAGTTTTCCTACGAGCAGTACTTC. Its protein is CASSLYGGPYKFSYEQYF.

V and J are TRBV6-1 and TRBJ2-7; possibly TRBD1 for D (5 bases). The V and J ends lost 5 bases and 9 bases respectively, with 8 bases between them. The CDR3 length is 10 residues. Germline loops: CDR1 MNHNS, CDR2 SASEGT. DNA of the CDR3: TGTGCCAGCAGTTTGCAGGGGCAGTACTTC. It yields the protein CASSLQGQYF.

The chain uses TRBV19 and TRBJ2-7; weak D call: TRBD2 (5 bases). V dropped 2 bases and J dropped 3 bases, with 14 bases sitting between them. Looked up from germline, CDR1 is LNHDA and CDR2 is SQIVND (reference sequence). This CDR3 has 15 amino acids. The CDR3 DNA reads TGTGCCAGTAGTATAATTCACAGCGGCCGCTACGAGCAGTACTTC. Translating gives CASSIIHSGRYEQYF.

This chain uses TRBV6-5 with TRBJ1-1; D possibly corresponds to TRBD1 (6 bases). The V and J ends lost 0 bases and 5 bases respectively, with 13 bases between them. The CDR3 has 15 residues. From germline, CDR1 is MNHEY and CDR2 SVGAGI. The CDR3 DNA sequence: TGTGCCAGCAGTTACTCAAAGGGCAGGGGTACTGAAGCTTTCTTT. This translates into CASSYSKGRGTEAFF.

The rearrangement links TRBV6-6 to TRBJ1-5; D remains unclear. Deletions cut 2 bases from V and 2 bases from J, with 7 bases between. Germline V gene sequence: CDR1 MNHNY, CDR2 SVGAGI (reference sequence). The CDR3 is 14 residues long. The CDR3 coding sequence is TGTGCCAGCAGTTACGGCGAGGGCAATCAGCCCCAGCATTTT. It encodes CASSYGEGNQPQHF.

The V call is TRBV29-1, the J call TRBJ2-3; 8 nucleotides line up with TRBD2. The CDR3 is 16 amino acids. CDR1 is SQVTM, CDR2 ANQGSEA, per germline. J was trimmed by 2 bases and V by 0 bases; bases with no gene match: 7. The CDR3 DNA is TGCAGCGTTGAAGATCTTCCGGGAGGGCACACAGATACGCAGTATTTT. Amino acids: CSVEDLPGGHTDTQYF.

This chain joins TRBV15 and TRBJ1-5; no definite D call. Trimming took 7 bases from V and 0 from J, leaving 10 bases between them. The CDR3 covers 14 residues. The germline V gene has CDR1 LNHNV and CDR2 YYDKDF (reference sequence). The CDR3 sequence: CATKLQYSNQPQHF. CDR3 nucleotides: TGTGCCACCAAGCTACAGTATAGCAATCAGCCCCAGCATTTT.

The chain links TRBV7-2 to TRBJ1-5; no clear D gene. Trimming removed 1 base at V and 5 bases at J, with 12 bases between. Germline lookup yields CDR1 SGHTA and CDR2 FQGNSA. The CDR3 is made up of 15 amino acids. The CDR3 is CASSLGGEMHQPQHF. The DNA for the CDR3 is TGTGCCAGCAGCTTAGGAGGAGAGATGCATCAGCCCCAGCATTTT.

J is TRBJ2-2 and V is TRBV5-1, with 7 bases fitting TRBD2. The J segment lost 0 bases and the V segment lost 6 bases, leaving 8 bases of the junction unmatched. CDR3 length: 16 amino acids. Germline values: CDR1 SGHRS, CDR2 YFSETQ. The DNA for the CDR3 is TGCGCCAGCACCCCTTGGGAGGGAACGAACACCGGGGAGCTGTTTTTT. This sequence encodes CASTPWEGTNTGELFF.

The J gene is TRBJ2-7, the V gene TRBV5-4, with 15 bases that match TRBD2. The CDR3 is made up of 16 amino acids. Germline loops: CDR1 SGHNT, CDR2 YYREEE (reference sequence). The V segment lost 5 bases and the J segment 5 bases; nucleotides outside the gene matches: 8. The DNA of the CDR3 is TGTGCCAGCAGTCCCGGACTAGCGGGAGGGTTCGACGAGCAGTACTTC. Translating gives CASSPGLAGGFDEQYF.

This chain connects TRBV29-1 to TRBJ2-1, with a possible D match to TRBD2 (6 bases). Between the trimmed V and J ends, which lost 3 bases and 15 bases, there was a span of 18 bases. This CDR3 has 12 residues. The germline gives CDR1 SQVTM, CDR2 ANQGSEA. The CDR3 DNA is TGCAGCGTTGACACTAAAGGGACTCCTTGGTTCTTC. Residues: CSVDTKGTPWFF.

The chain couples TRBV6-1 to TRBJ2-1, with a possible D match to TRBD1 (6 bases). Between the trimmed V and J ends, which lost 3 bases and 7 bases, there was a span of 25 bases. The CDR3 has 18 amino acids. Germline loops: CDR1 MNHNS, CDR2 SASEGT. CDR3 in DNA: TGTGCCAGCAGTGACGACGGGACGTGGCTAGCTGACAGGAATGAGCAGTTCTTC. It encodes CASSDDGTWLADRNEQFF.

The chain is built from TRBV7-2 and TRBJ2-2, with D perhaps TRBD2 (6 bases). The V end was cut by 3 bases, the J end by 7 bases, with 9 bases between. CDR3 size: 13 residues. Germline V lookup: CDR1 SGHTA, CDR2 FQGNSA. CDR3 in DNA: TGTGCCAGCAGCTTGGCGGGAAACGGGGAGCTGTTTTTT. It specifies CASSLAGNGELFF.

The rearrangement joins TRBV7-8 to TRBJ1-5; TRBD1 might be the D (5 bases). There are 15 residues in the CDR3. V was shortened by 1 base and J by 6 bases, with 13 bases between the two germline ends. CDR1 and CDR2 (germline): SGHVS, FQNEAQ. CDR3 amino acids: CASSLVAGWAQPQHF. The CDR3 DNA reads TGTGCCAGCAGCTTAGTTGCAGGGTGGGCTCAGCCCCAGCATTTT.

V and J are TRBV19 and TRBJ1-1; D possibly corresponds to TRBD1 (5 bases). This CDR3 is built from 13 residues. Between the trimmed V and J ends, which lost 6 bases and 3 bases, there was a span of 11 bases. Germline CDR1 and CDR2: LNHDA and SQIVND (reference sequence). CDR3 sequence reads: CASSSGYDTEAFF. The DNA of the CDR3 is TGTGCCAGTAGCTCAGGGTATGACACTGAAGCTTTCTTT.